The 13 T cell receptor beta chains below were found in one sample sequenced in a study of type 1 regulatory T cells. No cognate antigen is known for these TCRs. TCRdb redid the calling of the reads with MiXCR, one entry per CDR3 protein. Of 55,000 to 65,000 distinct CDR3 sequences in the sample, less than 65% were seen once. The sequenced sample consisted of cultured non-Tr1 T cells, either the whole culture or a sorted T cell fraction (not recorded which). These receptors all stem from a human donor in good health.

This clonotype was counted only a few times. The chain has TRBV15 and TRBJ2-5; D not resolved. The CDR3 has 15 residues. V lost 0 bases and J lost 2, with 10 bases in between. The germline V gene encodes CDR1 LNHNV and CDR2 YYDKDF (reference sequence). This chain's CDR3 is CATSRDPGPQETQYF. Here the CDR3 DNA reads TGTGCCACCAGCAGAGATCCGGGCCCTCAAGAGACCCAGTACTTC. Complete variable domain (other parts from reference TRBV15 and TRBJ2-5): DAMVIQNPRYQVTQFGKPVTLSCSQTLNHNVMYWYQQKSSQAPKLLFHYYDKDFNNEADTPDNFQSRRPNTSFCFLDIRSPGLGDTAMYLCATSRDPGPQETQYFGPGTRLLVL.

V gene TRBV7-9 combines with J gene TRBJ1-2; D gene uncertain. The CDR3 extends over 14 amino acids. Per the germline V gene, CDR1 is SEHNR and CDR2 is FQNEAQ (reference sequence). Trimming left V 7 bases short and J 1 base short, with 13 bases between. The CDR3 DNA is TGTGCCAGCAACCTCGCTGGCATTAACTATGGCTACACCTTC. This codes for CASNLAGINYGYTF.

The table lists this clonotype with a count of one. The chain has TRBV2 and TRBJ2-1; D is possibly TRBD2 (6 bases). The CDR3 length is 12 residues. Germline lookup yields CDR1 SNHLY and CDR2 FYNNEI. With 10 bases removed from V and 6 bases from J, the gap between germline ends came to 13 bases. In DNA, the CDR3 is TGTGCCACTCGGGGGTCTGTCAATGAGCAGTTCTTC. This encodes CATRGSVNEQFF.

The CDR3 DNA follows: TGTGCCTGGAGTGTAACGGGTCGGGCCACAGATACGCAGTATTTT. Residues: CAWSVTGRATDTQYF. The chain recombines TRBV30 with TRBJ2-3, with unresolved D. The V gene lost 0 bases and the J gene lost 2 bases, with 12 bases spanning the gap. There are 15 residues in the CDR3. In germline, CDR1 is GTSNPN, CDR2 SVGIG (reference sequence).

This clonotype was recorded a few times. V usage is TRBV4-1 and J usage is TRBJ2-2; 9 bases match TRBD1. V gave up 6 bases and J gave up 2 bases; unmatched junction bases: 7. Germline CDR1 MGHRA, CDR2 YSYEKL. This CDR3 region has 16 residues. CDR3 in DNA: TGCGCCAGCAGTCGACAGGGGGACGCCAACACCGGGGAGCTGTTTTTT. Translation gives CASSRQGDANTGELFF.

CDR3 in amino acids: CASSRQGIGEQYF. The CDR3 region has the DNA TGTGCCAGCAGCAGACAGGGGATTGGGGAGCAGTACTTC. The rearrangement uses TRBV7-8 and TRBJ2-7; 8 bases are a match to TRBD1. Germline V gene lookup returns CDR1 SGHVS and CDR2 FQNEAQ. This CDR3 is 13 amino acids long. V gave up 5 bases and J gave up 7 bases; unmatched junction bases: 7.

Only one count was recorded for this clonotype. The gene calls are TRBV15 and TRBJ2-7, with 7 bases that match TRBD2. J was trimmed by 2 bases and V by 3 bases; bases with no gene match: 4. Germline CDR1 and CDR2: LNHNV and YYDKDF (reference sequence). The CDR3 has 14 residues. As DNA, the CDR3 is TGTGCCACCAGCAGGGACCGGGGGGCCTACGAGCAGTACTTC. Translation gives CATSRDRGAYEQYF.

The chain joins TRBV20-1 to TRBJ2-5, with D maybe TRBD2 (6 bases). CDR3 length equals 15 residues. The germline V gene encodes CDR1 DFQATT and CDR2 SNEGSKA (reference sequence). The ends were cut back, 6 bases at V and 0 bases at J, with 17 bases in the middle. The CDR3 reads CSAQALATYQETQYF. Here the CDR3 DNA reads TGCAGTGCACAGGCGCTAGCGACCTACCAAGAGACCCAGTACTTC.

On this clonotype: Given the absence of the conserved phenylalanine or tryptophan at the CDR3 end, a read error is likely. This chain connects TRBV7-6 to TRBJ2-7, with TRBD2 identical over 7 bases. The CDR3 length is 16 residues. After removal of 6 bases from V and 3 bases from J, the junction contained 14 bases not matched to a gene. The germline gives CDR1 SGHVS, CDR2 FNYEAQ. CDR3 residues: CASSTVAGTKVYEQYS. The CDR3 nucleotides are TGTGCCAGCAGTACTGTGGCCGGGACTAAAGTCTACGAGCAGTACTCC.

The gene calls are TRBV27 and TRBJ1-4; 9 positions match TRBD1. After removal of 6 bases from V and 7 bases from J, the junction contained 9 bases not matched to a gene. Per the germline V gene, CDR1 is MNHEY and CDR2 is SMNVEV (reference sequence). This CDR3 is built from 15 residues. The CDR3 here is CASSKSGTGSEKLFF. The CDR3 bases are TGTGCCAGCAGCAAATCCGGGACAGGGAGTGAAAAACTGTTTTTT.

V is TRBV27 and J is TRBJ2-1, with D possibly matching TRBD2 (6 bases). CDR1 and CDR2 (germline): MNHEY, SMNVEV (reference sequence). Trimming took off 3 bases at V and 5 bases at J, with 17 bases between the two ends. The CDR3 loop spans 16 amino acids. CDR3 residues: CASSFLPVAGNNEQFF. CDR3 in DNA: TGTGCCAGCAGTTTTTTACCTGTGGCGGGAAACAATGAGCAGTTCTTC.

The V call is TRBV12-3 or TRBV12-4, the J call TRBJ2-7; 7 bases fit TRBD1. Losses at the gene ends were 5 bases for V and 5 bases for J; bases not matched to a gene: 6. The CDR3 totals 13 residues. The CDR3 DNA follows: TGTGCCAGCAGTGTTGGACAGGTTCACGAGCAGTACTTC. As protein: CASSVGQVHEQYF.

There are a few counts of this clonotype. The chain links TRBV12-3 or TRBV12-4 to TRBJ1-6; D is undetermined. The CDR3 consists of 15 residues. Trimming took 6 bases from V and 10 from J, leaving 19 bases between them. CDR3 sequence reads: CASSPNSLPGSPLHF. CDR3 bases: TGTGCCAGCAGCCCAAACTCCCTCCCTGGATCACCCCTCCACTTT.